Listed below are T cell receptor beta chains from one sample, sequenced in a study of molecular identifiers for immune sequencing clone quantification. TCRdb fed the PCR reads into MiXCR, producing one record per CDR3 protein. The repertoire holds approximately 500,000 distinct CDR3 sequences, with about a quarter as singletons. The specimen sequenced was naive CD8+ T cells from blood, with Jurkat cell RNA spiked in. The receptors derive from a human donor in good health. Some libraries in this study had Jurkat cell RNA spiked in. Both conserved end residues are part of each CDR3. The D gene is left open where the match is weak. Clone size is not always given. Where it is, it says once, few, many or a class for expanded clones.

clone size	V gene	D gene	J gene	CDR3 protein	CDR3 DNA
few	TRBV12-3/TRBV12-4	TRBD2	TRBJ2-7	CASSPTSGRFEQYF	TGTGCCAGCAGCCCGACTAGCGGTCGTTTTGAGCAGTACTTC
few	TRBV19	TRBD1	TRBJ1-5	CASSIRDRVWPQHF	TGTGCCAGTAGTATCCGGGACAGAGTTTGGCCCCAGCATTTT
many	TRBV7-2	NA	TRBJ1-6	CASSLVQGYSPLHF	TGTGCCAGCAGCTTAGTCCAGGGATATTCACCCCTCCACTTT
NA	TRBV19	NA	TRBJ2-7	CASSIAPLSYEQYF	TGTGCCAGTAGTATAGCCCCGCTTTCTTACGAGCAGTACTTC
many	TRBV29-1	NA	TRBJ1-2	CSAEVIDGGRANGYTF	TGCAGCGCCGAGGTTATTGACGGGGGACGGGCAAATGGCTACACCTTC
many	TRBV4-1	NA	TRBJ2-2	CASSQDNGLNTGELFF	TGCGCCAGCAGCCAAGACAACGGACTGAACACCGGGGAGCTGTTTTTT
NA	TRBV5-1	TRBD1	TRBJ2-7	CASSLLDRGSNEQYF	TGCGCCAGCAGCTTGTTGGACAGGGGAAGCAACGAGCAGTACTTC
few	TRBV5-1	TRBD1	TRBJ2-6	CASSYRGVAGANVLTF	TGCGCCAGCAGCTACAGGGGAGTAGCTGGGGCCAACGTCCTGACTTTC
many	TRBV7-9	NA	TRBJ1-5	CASSSAVNQPQHF	TGTGCCAGCAGCTCAGCAGTGAATCAGCCCCAGCATTTT
few	TRBV7-9	NA	TRBJ1-5	CASQGHNQPQHF	TGTGCCAGCCAGGGACACAATCAGCCCCAGCATTTT
NA	TRBV4-3	TRBD2	TRBJ2-7	CASSQDRREGTYEQYF	TGCGCCAGCAGCCAAGATAGGAGGGAGGGGACCTACGAGCAGTACTTC
many	TRBV5-1	TRBD1	TRBJ1-1	CASSPSRQGGTEAFF	TGCGCCAGCAGCCCATCACGACAGGGCGGAACTGAAGCTTTCTTT
few	TRBV18	TRBD1	TRBJ2-7	CASSQDRATSYEQYF	TGTGCCAGCTCCCAGGACAGGGCGACATCCTACGAGCAGTACTTC
NA	TRBV29-1	NA	TRBJ1-2	CSVVLRGLGHGYTF	TGCAGCGTTGTCTTGAGGGGCCTTGGCCATGGCTACACCTTC
NA	TRBV20-1	NA	TRBJ1-4	CSASEGEHEKLFF	TGCAGTGCCTCCGAGGGGGAGCATGAAAAACTGTTTTTT
NA	TRBV30	NA	TRBJ1-2	CAWDGRSTNYGYTF	TGTGCCTGGGATGGACGGTCGACTAACTATGGCTACACCTTC
NA	TRBV1	NA	TRBJ2-3	CTSSQDSLAGNSTDTQYF	TGCACCAGCAGCCAAGATTCACTAGCGGGGAACAGCACAGATACGCAGTATTTT
many	TRBV4-1	NA	TRBJ2-7	CASSQDGYSYEQYF	TGCGCCAGCAGCCAAGACGGGTACAGTTACGAGCAGTACTTC
many	TRBV7-6	NA	TRBJ2-7	CASSPTPSYEQYF	TGTGCCAGCAGCCCAACTCCATCCTACGAGCAGTACTTC
NA	TRBV20-1	NA	TRBJ1-1	CSARSRLNTEAFF	TGCAGTGCTAGGTCCAGATTGAACACTGAAGCTTTCTTT
NA	TRBV29-1	TRBD2	TRBJ2-7	CSVESGVSYEQYF	TGCAGCGTTGAAAGCGGGGTCTCCTACGAGCAGTACTTC
few	TRBV5-6	NA	TRBJ1-2	CASSLDGFDGYTF	TGTGCCAGCAGCTTAGACGGATTTGATGGCTACACCTTC
few	TRBV7-9	TRBD2	TRBJ2-3	CASSLLVGGSTRTDTQYF	TGTGCCAGCAGCTTATTAGTGGGCGGGAGCACCCGCACAGATACGCAGTATTTT
few	TRBV6-2/TRBV6-3	NA	TRBJ1-5	CASSENPAQTINQPQHF	TGTGCCAGCAGTGAAAACCCGGCGCAAACTATCAATCAGCCCCAGCATTTT
few	TRBV4-3	TRBD2	TRBJ2-3	CASSQGLASDTQYF	TGCGCCAGCAGCCAAGGACTAGCGTCAGATACGCAGTATTTT
NA	TRBV19	NA	TRBJ2-3	CASSWVQGGDTQYF	TGTGCCAGTAGTTGGGTGCAGGGAGGTGATACGCAGTATTTT
many	TRBV7-9	TRBD1	TRBJ2-7	CASSSNRGAYEQYF	TGTGCCAGCAGCTCCAACAGGGGAGCATACGAGCAGTACTTC
many	TRBV2	NA	TRBJ2-2	CASRMTVRAGELFF	TGTGCCAGCAGGATGACAGTACGGGCCGGGGAGCTGTTTTTT
NA	TRBV6-2/TRBV6-3	NA	TRBJ1-2	CTSSYSPGTIYGYTF	TGTACCAGCAGTTACTCCCCAGGGACTATCTATGGCTACACCTTC
once	TRBV13	TRBD2	TRBJ2-7	CASNMRGASYEQYF	TGTGCCAGCAACATGCGGGGGGCATCCTACGAGCAGTACTTC
few	TRBV29-1	TRBD2	TRBJ2-7	CSVYIAGGYEQYF	TGCAGCGTGTACATAGCGGGGGGCTACGAGCAGTACTTC
many	TRBV7-2	NA	TRBJ1-1	CASSLADRFYTEAFF	TGTGCCAGCAGCTTAGCGGACAGATTTTACACTGAAGCTTTCTTT
few	TRBV4-1	NA	TRBJ2-3	CASGPLSRGPSLTDTQYF	TGCGCCAGCGGCCCACTAAGCCGGGGGCCCTCCCTCACAGATACGCAGTATTTT
many	TRBV4-2	NA	TRBJ2-3	CASSLEGGPDTQYF	TGTGCCAGCAGCCTTGAGGGCGGCCCAGATACGCAGTATTTT
NA	TRBV5-6	NA	TRBJ1-1	CASSFTEGTEAFF	TGTGCCAGCAGCTTCACGGAGGGCACTGAAGCTTTCTTT
NA	TRBV20-1	NA	TRBJ1-5	CSASPGPDSNQPQHF	TGCAGTGCTAGCCCAGGACCCGATAGCAATCAGCCCCAGCATTTT
NA	TRBV4-3	TRBD1	TRBJ2-2	CASSHTGAGELFF	TGCGCCAGCAGTCATACAGGGGCCGGGGAGCTGTTTTTT
many	TRBV5-6	NA	TRBJ2-1	CASSLVPNEQFF	TGTGCCAGCAGCCTAGTCCCCAATGAGCAGTTCTTC
NA	TRBV30	NA	TRBJ1-5	CAWSVGLGGGQPQHF	TGTGCCTGGAGTGTAGGGTTGGGGGGCGGTCAGCCCCAGCATTTT
many	TRBV4-3	TRBD2	TRBJ2-7	CASSQAERGGYEQYF	TGCGCCAGCAGCCAAGCCGAGCGGGGGGGCTACGAGCAGTACTTC
NA	TRBV4-3	NA	TRBJ2-1	CASSQPGLNNEQFF	TGCGCCAGCAGCCAACCGGGACTCAACAATGAGCAGTTCTTC
few	TRBV6-2/TRBV6-3	TRBD1	TRBJ2-7	CASSARQGPKAYEQYF	TGTGCCAGCAGTGCGCGACAGGGCCCCAAAGCCTACGAGCAGTACTTC
many	TRBV10-2	NA	TRBJ1-1	CASSEVITEAFF	TGCGCCAGCAGTGAGGTCATCACTGAAGCTTTCTTT
few	TRBV7-9	TRBD2	TRBJ2-3	CASSTGTSGYADTQYF	TGTGCCAGCAGCACTGGGACTAGCGGGTACGCAGATACGCAGTATTTT
NA	TRBV6-1	TRBD1	TRBJ1-1	CASSDRGPATEAFF	TGTGCCAGCAGTGACAGGGGGCCGGCCACTGAAGCTTTCTTT
many	TRBV6-6	TRBD1	TRBJ1-5	CASSYTQGHQPQHF	TGTGCCAGCAGTTACACACAGGGGCATCAGCCCCAGCATTTT